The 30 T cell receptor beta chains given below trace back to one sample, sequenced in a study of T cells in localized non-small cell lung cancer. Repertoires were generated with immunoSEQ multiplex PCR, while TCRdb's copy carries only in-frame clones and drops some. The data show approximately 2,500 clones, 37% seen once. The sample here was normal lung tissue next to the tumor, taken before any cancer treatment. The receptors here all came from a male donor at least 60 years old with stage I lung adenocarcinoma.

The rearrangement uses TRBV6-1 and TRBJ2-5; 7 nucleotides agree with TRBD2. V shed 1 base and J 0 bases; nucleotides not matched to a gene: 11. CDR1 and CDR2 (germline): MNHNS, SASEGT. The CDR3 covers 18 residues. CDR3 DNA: TGTGCCAGCAGTGAAGGGGAGGGCAGCGGGTTGTACCAAGAGACCCAGTACTTC. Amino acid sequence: CASSEGEGSGLYQETQYF.

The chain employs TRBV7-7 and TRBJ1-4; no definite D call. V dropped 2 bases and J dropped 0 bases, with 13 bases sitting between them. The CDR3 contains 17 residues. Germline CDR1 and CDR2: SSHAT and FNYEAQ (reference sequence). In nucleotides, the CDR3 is TGTGCCAGCAGCTTACGGGCAGGACCTGCAACTAATGAAAAACTGTTTTTT. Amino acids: CASSLRAGPATNEKLFF.

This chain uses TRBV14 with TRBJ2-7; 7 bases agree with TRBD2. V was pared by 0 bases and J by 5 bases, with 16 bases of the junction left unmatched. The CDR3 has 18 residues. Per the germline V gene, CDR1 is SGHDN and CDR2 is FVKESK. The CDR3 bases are TGTGCCAGCAGCCAAGATGGGTTGGGAGGGGAGAAGATCCACGAGCAGTACTTC. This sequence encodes CASSQDGLGGEKIHEQYF.

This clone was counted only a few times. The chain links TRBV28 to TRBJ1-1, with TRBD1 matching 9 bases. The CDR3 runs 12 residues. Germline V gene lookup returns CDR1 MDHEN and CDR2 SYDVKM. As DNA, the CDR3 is TGTGCTCACAGGGGGCGCTTTGATGATGCTTTCTTT. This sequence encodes CAHRGRFDDAFF.

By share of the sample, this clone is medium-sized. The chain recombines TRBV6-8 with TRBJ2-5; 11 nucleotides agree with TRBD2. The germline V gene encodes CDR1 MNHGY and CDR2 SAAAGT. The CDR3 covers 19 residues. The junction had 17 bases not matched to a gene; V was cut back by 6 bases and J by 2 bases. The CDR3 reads CASRTPGTSGKRAQETQYF. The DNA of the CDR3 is TGTGCCAGCAGGACGCCGGGGACTAGCGGCAAGAGGGCACAAGAGACCCAGTACTTC.

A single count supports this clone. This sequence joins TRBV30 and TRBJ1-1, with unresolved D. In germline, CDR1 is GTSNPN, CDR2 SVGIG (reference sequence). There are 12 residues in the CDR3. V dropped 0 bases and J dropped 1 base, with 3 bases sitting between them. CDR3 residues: CAWSVRNTEAFF. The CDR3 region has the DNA TGTGCCTGGAGTGTAAGGAACACTGAAGCTTTCTTT.

For the CDR3, the DNA is TGTGCCAGCAGCGCGGAGACAGGGAGGTACTCACCCCTCCACTTT. This translates into CASSAETGRYSPLHF. The rearrangement joins TRBV9 to TRBJ1-6; 7 nucleotides align to TRBD1. CDR3 length: 15 amino acids. Germline V gene sequence: CDR1 SGDLS, CDR2 YYNGEE. The ends lost 3 bases at V and 10 bases at J; junction bases unmatched: 10.

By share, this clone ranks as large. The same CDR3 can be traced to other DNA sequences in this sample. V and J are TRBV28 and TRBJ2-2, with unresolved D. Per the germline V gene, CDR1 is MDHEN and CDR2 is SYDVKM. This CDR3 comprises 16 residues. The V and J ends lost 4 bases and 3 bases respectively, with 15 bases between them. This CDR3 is CASSSPASRDTGELFF. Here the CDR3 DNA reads TGTGCCAGCAGTTCCCCGGCCTCCCGGGACACCGGGGAGCTGTTTTTT.

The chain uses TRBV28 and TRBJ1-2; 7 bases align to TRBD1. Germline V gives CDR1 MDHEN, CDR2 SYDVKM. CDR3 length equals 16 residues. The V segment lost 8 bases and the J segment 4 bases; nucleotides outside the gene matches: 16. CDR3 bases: TGTGCCAGCTCACCTTTAGGGACGACAGGGCCCTATGGCTACACCTTC. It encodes CASSPLGTTGPYGYTF.

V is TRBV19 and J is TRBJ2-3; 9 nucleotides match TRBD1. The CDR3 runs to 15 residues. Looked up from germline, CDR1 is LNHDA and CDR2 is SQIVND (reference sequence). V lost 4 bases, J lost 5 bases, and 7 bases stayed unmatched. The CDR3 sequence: CASSTGTGYGDTQYF. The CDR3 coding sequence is TGTGCCAGTAGTACCGGGACAGGGTATGGAGATACGCAGTATTTT.

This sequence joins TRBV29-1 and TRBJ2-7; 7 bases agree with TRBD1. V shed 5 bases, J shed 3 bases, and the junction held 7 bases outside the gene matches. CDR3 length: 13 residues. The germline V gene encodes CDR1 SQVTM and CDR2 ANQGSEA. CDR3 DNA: TGCAGCGTTCAGGGACAGCGATACTACGAGCAGTACTTC. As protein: CSVQGQRYYEQYF.

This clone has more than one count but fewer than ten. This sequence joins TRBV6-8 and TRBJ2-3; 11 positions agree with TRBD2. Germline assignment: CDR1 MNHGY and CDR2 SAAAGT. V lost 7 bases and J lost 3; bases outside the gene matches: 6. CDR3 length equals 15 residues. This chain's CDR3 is CASKLAGDGTDTQYF. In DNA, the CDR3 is TGTGCCAGCAAACTAGCGGGAGATGGGACAGATACGCAGTATTTT.

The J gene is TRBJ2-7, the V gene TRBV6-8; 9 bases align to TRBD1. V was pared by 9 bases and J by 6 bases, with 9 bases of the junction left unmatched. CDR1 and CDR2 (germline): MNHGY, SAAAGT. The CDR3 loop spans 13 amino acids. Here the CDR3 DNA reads TGTGCCAGTACAACAGGGGGCGAGGGCGAGCAGTACTTC. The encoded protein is CASTTGGEGEQYF.

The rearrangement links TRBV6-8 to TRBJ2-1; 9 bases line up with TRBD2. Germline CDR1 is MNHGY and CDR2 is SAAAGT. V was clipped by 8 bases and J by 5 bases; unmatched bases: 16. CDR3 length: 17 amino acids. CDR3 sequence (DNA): TGTGCCAGCGTGGCCGGGAGCGGCTCTAGCGGGAACAATGAGCAGTTCTTC. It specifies CASVAGSGSSGNNEQFF.

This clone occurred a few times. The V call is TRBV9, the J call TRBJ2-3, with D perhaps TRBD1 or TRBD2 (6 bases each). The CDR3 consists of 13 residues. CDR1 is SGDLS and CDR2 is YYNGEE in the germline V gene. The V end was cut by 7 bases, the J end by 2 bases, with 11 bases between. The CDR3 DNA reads TGTGCCAGCGGGGGGCTCTACACAGATACGCAGTATTTT. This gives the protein CASGGLYTDTQYF.

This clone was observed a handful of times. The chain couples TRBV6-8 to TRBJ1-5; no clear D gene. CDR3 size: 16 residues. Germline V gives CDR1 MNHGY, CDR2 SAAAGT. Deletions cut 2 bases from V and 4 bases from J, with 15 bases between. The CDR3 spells CASSYPPRRQNQPQHF. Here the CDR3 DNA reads TGTGCCAGCAGTTACCCTCCTCGACGGCAAAATCAGCCCCAGCATTTT.

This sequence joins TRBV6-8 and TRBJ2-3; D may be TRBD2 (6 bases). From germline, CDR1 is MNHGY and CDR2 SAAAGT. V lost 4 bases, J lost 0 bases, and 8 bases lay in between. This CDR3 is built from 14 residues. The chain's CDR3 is CASSLGGSTDTQYF. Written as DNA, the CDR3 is TGTGCCAGCAGTTTAGGAGGGAGCACAGATACGCAGTATTTT.

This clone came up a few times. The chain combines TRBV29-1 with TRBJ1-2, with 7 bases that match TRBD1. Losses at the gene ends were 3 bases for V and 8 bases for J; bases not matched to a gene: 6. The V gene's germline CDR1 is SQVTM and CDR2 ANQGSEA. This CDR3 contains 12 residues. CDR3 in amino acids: CSVDRQGMGYTF. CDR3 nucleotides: TGCAGCGTTGATAGACAGGGAATGGGCTACACCTTC.

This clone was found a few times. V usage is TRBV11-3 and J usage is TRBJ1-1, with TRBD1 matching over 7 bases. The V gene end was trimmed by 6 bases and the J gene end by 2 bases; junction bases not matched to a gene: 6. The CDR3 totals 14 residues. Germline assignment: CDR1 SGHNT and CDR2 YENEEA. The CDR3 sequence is CASRYGTANTEAFF. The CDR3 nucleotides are TGTGCCAGCAGGTACGGGACAGCAAACACTGAAGCTTTCTTT.

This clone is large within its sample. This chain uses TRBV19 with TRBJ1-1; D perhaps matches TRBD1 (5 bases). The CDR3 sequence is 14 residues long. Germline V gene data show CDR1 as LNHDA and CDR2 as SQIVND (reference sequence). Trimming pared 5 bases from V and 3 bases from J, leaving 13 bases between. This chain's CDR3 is CASSFTGQYTEAFF. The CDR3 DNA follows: TGTGCCAGTAGTTTCACAGGTCAATACACTGAAGCTTTCTTT.

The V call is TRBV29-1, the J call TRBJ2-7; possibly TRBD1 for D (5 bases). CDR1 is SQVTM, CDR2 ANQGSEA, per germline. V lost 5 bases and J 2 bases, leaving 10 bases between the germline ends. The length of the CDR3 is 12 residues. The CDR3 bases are TGCAGCGTTCCGGCAGGGCCCTACGAGCAGTACTTC. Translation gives CSVPAGPYEQYF.

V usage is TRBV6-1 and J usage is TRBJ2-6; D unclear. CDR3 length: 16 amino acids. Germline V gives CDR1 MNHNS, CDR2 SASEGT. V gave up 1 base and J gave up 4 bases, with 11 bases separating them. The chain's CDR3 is CASSEGKSSGANVLTF. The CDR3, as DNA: TGTGCCAGCAGTGAAGGGAAAAGCTCCGGGGCCAACGTCCTGACTTTC.

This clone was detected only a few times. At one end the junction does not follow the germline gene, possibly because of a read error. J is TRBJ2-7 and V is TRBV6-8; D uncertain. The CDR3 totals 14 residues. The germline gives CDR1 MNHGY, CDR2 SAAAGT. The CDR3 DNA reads TGTGCCATCAGTGTAGGGCAGTCGGTGTACGAGCAGTACTTC. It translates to CAISVGQSVYEQYF.

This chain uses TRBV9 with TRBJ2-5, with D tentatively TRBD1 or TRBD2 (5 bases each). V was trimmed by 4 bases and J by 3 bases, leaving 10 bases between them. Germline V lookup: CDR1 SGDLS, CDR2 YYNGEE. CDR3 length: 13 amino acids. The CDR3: CASSKGPEETQYF. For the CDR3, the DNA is TGTGCCAGCAGCAAGGGACCAGAAGAGACCCAGTACTTC.

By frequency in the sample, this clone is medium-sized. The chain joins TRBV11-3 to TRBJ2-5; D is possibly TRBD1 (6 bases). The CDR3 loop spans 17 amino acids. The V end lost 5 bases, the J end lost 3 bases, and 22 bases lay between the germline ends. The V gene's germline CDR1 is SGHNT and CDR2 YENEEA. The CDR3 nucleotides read TGTGCCAGCAGCCAGTCCGGGACATTCAATACAAAAGAGACCCAGTACTTC. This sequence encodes CASSQSGTFNTKETQYF.

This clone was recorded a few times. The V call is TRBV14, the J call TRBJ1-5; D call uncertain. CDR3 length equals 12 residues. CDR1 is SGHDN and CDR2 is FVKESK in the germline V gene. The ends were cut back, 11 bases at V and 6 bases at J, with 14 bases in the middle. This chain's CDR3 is CAPESMSQPQHF. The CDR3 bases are TGTGCCCCGGAGAGCATGAGTCAGCCCCAGCATTTT.

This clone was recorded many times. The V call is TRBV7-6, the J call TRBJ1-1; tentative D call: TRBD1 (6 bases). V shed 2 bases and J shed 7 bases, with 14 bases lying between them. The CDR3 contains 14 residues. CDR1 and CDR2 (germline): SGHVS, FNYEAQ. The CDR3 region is CASSLTGGMGEAFF. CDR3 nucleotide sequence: TGTGCCAGCAGCTTAACTGGGGGCATGGGTGAAGCTTTCTTT.

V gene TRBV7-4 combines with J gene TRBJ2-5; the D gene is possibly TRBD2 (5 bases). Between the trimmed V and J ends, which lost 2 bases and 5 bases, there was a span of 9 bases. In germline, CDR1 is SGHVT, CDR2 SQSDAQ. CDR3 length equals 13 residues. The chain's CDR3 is CASSLTRGETQYF. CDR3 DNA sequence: TGTGCCAGCAGCTTAACACGCGGGGAGACCCAGTACTTC.

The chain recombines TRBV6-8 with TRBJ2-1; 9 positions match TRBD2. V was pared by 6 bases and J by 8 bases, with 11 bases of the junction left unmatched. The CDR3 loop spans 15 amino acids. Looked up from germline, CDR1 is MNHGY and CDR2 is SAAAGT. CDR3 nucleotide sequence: TGTGCCAGCAGCCCGGTGGGCGGGAGGGCCGATGAGCAGTTCTTC. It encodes CASSPVGGRADEQFF.

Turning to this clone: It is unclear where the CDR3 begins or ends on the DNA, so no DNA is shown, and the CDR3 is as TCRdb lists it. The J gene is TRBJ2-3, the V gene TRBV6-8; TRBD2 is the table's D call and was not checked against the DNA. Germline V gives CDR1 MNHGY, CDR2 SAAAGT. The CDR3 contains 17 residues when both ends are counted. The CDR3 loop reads CASSTSGLAGGTDTQYF.